This T cell receptor (beta chain) is drawn from a study of T cell changes during pregnancy in multiple sclerosis. CDR3 length equals 14 residues. Trimming pared 1 base from V and 1 base from J, leaving 8 bases between. Germline loops: CDR1 SGHRS, CDR2 YFSETQ. Profiling relied on immunoSEQ multiplex PCR, and the TCRdb table lists in-frame clones only, not all of them. The sample yields approximately 130,000 clones, roughly 95% seen once. This TCR came from a female donor with multiple sclerosis, enrolled in a pregnancy study. The chain recombines TRBV5-1 with TRBJ1-1; D is unclear. Sample: peripheral blood, taken after pregnancy. CDR3 protein: CASSLPTGNTEAFF. The CDR3 DNA reads TGCGCCAGCAGCTTGCCGACGGGGAACACTGAAGCTTTCTTT.